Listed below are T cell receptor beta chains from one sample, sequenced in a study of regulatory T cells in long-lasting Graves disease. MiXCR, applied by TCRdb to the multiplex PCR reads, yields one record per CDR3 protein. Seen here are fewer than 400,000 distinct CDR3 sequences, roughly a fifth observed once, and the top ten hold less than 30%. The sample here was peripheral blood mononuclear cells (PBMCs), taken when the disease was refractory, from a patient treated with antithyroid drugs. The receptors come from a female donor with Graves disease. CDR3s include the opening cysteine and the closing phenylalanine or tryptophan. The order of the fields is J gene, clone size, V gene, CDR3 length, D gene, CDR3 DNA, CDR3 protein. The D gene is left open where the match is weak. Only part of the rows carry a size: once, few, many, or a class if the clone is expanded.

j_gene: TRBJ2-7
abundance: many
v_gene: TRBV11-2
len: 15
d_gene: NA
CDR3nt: TGTGCCAGCAGCGCCTCCCCGGGGAGCTCCTACGAGCAGTACTTC
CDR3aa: CASSASPGSSYEQYF

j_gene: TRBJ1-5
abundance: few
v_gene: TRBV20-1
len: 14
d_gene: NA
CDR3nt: TGCAGTGCTAGAGCTAGGGTTAGCAATCAGCCCCAGCATTTT
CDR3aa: CSARARVSNQPQHF

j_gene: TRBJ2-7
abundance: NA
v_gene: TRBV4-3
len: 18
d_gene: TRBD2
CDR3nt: TGCGCCAGCAGCCAAGATAAGCGGGGGCAGGGTGTGACCTACGAGCAGTACTTC
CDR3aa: CASSQDKRGQGVTYEQYF

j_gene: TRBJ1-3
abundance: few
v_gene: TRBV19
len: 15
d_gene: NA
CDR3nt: TGTGCCAGTAGTATCGCTCGTATCTCTGGAAACACCATATATTTT
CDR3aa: CASSIARISGNTIYF

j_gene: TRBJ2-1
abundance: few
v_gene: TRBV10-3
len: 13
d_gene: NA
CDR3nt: TGTGCCACCATAGCGGACTCCTACAATGAGCAGTTCTTC
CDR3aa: CATIADSYNEQFF

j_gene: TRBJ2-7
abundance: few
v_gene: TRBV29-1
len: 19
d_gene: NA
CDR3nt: TGCAGCGTTGAAGGACTCTTAGACAGGCGCGGGAGTCTCGTCTACGAGCAGTACTTC
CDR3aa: CSVEGLLDRRGSLVYEQYF

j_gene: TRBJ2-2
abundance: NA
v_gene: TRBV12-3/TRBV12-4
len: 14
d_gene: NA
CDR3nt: TGTGCCAGCACTGCAAGGAGGAACACCGGGGAGCTGTTTTTT
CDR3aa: CASTARRNTGELFF

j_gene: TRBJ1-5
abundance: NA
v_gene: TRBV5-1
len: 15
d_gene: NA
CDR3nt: TGCGCCAGCAGCGCGGGGGCTTCGGGCAATCAGCCCCAGCATTTT
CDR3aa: CASSAGASGNQPQHF

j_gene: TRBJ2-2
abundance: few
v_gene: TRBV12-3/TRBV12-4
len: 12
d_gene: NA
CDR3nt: TGTGCCAGCACTTCTGGGACCGGGGAGCTGTTTTTT
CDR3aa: CASTSGTGELFF

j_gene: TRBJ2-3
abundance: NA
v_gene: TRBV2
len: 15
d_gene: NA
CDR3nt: TGTGCCAGCAACCCCGGACTACTTGCAGGTGGTACGCAGTATTTT
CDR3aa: CASNPGLLAGGTQYF

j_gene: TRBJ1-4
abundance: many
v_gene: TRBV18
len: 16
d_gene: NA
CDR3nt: TGTGCCAGCTCACCACGGTCTCGGGGGGGACGTGAAAAACTGTTTTTT
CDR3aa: CASSPRSRGGREKLFF

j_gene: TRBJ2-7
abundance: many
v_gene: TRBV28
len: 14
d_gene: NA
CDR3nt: TGTGCCAGCAGTTTAGGCTGGAGCTCCTACGAGCAGTACTTC
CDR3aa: CASSLGWSSYEQYF

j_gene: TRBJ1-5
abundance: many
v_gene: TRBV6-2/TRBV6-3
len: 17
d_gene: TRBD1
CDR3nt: TGTGCCAGCAGTTCTGTGACAGGGAGAAGAGGAAATCAGCCCCAGCATTTT
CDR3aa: CASSSVTGRRGNQPQHF

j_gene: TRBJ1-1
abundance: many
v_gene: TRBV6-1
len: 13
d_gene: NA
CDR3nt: TGTGCCAGCTCAATTACAGGGAACACTGAAGCTTTCTTT
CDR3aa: CASSITGNTEAFF

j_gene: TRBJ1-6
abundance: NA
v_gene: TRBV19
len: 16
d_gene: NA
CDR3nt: TGTGCCAGTAGCCAAACCGGGACATACTATAATTCACCCCTCCACTTT
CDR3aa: CASSQTGTYYNSPLHF

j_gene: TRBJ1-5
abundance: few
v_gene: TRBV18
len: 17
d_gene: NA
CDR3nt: TGTGCCAGCTCACCAGTAATGGGCCCAGGGGGCAATCAGCCCCAGCATTTT
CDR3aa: CASSPVMGPGGNQPQHF

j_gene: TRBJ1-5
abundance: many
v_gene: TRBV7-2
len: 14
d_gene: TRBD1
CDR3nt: TGTGCCAGCGCGGTGACAGGGGGGAATCAGCCCCAGCATTTT
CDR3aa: CASAVTGGNQPQHF

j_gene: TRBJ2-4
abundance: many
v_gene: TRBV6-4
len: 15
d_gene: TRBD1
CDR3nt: TGTGCCAGCAGTTACCCCGGGACAGGGGAAAACATTCAGTACTTC
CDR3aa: CASSYPGTGENIQYF

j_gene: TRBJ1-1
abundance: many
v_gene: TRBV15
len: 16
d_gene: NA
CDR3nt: TGTGCCACAAGTTTGCAGGGAGGCACCTTCGGCACTGAAGCTTTCTTT
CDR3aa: CATSLQGGTFGTEAFF

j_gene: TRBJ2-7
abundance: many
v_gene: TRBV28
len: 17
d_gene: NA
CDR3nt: TGTGCCAGCAGTTCACCGGATAGTTCCCTACGCCATTACGAGCAGTACTTC
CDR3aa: CASSSPDSSLRHYEQYF

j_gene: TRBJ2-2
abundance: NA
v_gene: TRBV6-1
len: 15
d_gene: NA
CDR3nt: TGTGCCAGCACCGGGGACCGATCTACCACCGGGGAGCTGTTTTTT
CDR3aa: CASTGDRSTTGELFF

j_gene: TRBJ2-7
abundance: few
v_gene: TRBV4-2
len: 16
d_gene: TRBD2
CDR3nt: TGTGCCAGCAGCCAAGACGTGGGCGGGGGGTCCTACGAGCAGTACTTC
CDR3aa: CASSQDVGGGSYEQYF

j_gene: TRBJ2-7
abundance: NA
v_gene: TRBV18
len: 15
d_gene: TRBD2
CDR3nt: TGTGCCAGCTCACCACTGACCGGGGGGGGTCTCGAGCAGTACTTC
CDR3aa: CASSPLTGGGLEQYF

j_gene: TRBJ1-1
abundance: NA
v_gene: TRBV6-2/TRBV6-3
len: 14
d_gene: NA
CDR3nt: TGTGCCAGCAGTTCCACAGGGCCCGAGCTCGAAGCTTTCTTT
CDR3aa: CASSSTGPELEAFF

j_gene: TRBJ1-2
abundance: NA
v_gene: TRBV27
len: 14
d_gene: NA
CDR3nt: TGTGCCAGCAGTTCCTGGGACTCTCCCTATGGCTACACCTTC
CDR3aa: CASSSWDSPYGYTF

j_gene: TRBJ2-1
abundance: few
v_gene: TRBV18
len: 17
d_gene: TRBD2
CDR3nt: TGTGCCAGCTCACCACCCGGAGGACTAGGGAGTTTACATGAGCAGTTCTTC
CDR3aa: CASSPPGGLGSLHEQFF

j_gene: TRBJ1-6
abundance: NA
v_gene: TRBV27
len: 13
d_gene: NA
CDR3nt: TGTGCCAGCAGAACAGGGAGGTGGTCACCCCTCCACTTT
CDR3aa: CASRTGRWSPLHF

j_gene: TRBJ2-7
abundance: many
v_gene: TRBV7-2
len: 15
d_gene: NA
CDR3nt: TGTGCCAGCAGCTTAGCGGCGGGGCTCTCCTACGAGCAGTACTTC
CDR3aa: CASSLAAGLSYEQYF

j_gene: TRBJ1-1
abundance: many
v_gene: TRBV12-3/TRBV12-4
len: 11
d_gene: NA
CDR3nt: TGTGCCAGCAGCCCCGGGACAGAAGCTTTCTTT
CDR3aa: CASSPGTEAFF

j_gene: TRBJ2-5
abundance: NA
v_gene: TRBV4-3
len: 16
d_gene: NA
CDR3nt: TGCGCCAGCAGCCAAGATGCAGCGGTTTTCTGTGAGACCCAGTACTTC
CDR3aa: CASSQDAAVFCETQYF

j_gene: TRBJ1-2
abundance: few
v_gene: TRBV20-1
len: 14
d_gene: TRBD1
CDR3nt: TGCAGTGCTAGAGAGGGACAGGGGAACTATGGCTACACCTTC
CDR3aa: CSAREGQGNYGYTF

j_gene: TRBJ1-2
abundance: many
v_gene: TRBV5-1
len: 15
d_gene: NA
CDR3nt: TGCGCCAGCAGCTTGGGACAGACGGCTGCCTATGGCTACACCTTC
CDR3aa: CASSLGQTAAYGYTF

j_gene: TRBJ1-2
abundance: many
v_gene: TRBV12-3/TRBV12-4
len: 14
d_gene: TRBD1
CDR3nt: TGTGCCAGCAGTCCAACGACAGGGAACTATGGCTACACCTTC
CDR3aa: CASSPTTGNYGYTF

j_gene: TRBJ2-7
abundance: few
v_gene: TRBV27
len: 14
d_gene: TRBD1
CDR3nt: TGTGCCAGCAGTTACGACAGGGGCGGCTACGAGCAGTACTTC
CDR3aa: CASSYDRGGYEQYF

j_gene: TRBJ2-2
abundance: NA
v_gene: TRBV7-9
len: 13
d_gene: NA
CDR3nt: TGTGCCAGCAGCCACCCTCTGACCGGGGAGCTGTTTTTT
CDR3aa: CASSHPLTGELFF

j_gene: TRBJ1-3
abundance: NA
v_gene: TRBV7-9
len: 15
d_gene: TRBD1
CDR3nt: TGTGCCAGCAGCCCACAGGGGGTAGCTGGAAACACCATATATTTT
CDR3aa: CASSPQGVAGNTIYF

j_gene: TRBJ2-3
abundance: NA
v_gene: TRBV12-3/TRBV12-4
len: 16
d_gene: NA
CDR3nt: TGTGCCAGCAGTTTAGATTGGCAGCGGGGCACAGATACGCAGTATTTT
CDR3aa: CASSLDWQRGTDTQYF